Included here is one T cell receptor (beta chain) sequence, with context. Germline V CDR1 and CDR2: MNHEY, SVGAGI. CDR3 length: 15 amino acids. V lost 0 bases and J lost 7, with 10 bases in between. Time point of the sample: cycle 4 day 1 (C4D1), after about 6 weeks of nivolumab. Autologous stem cell transplantation was followed by relapse in every patient, and brentuximab vedotin exposure varied. These data belong to a study of PD-1 blockade in classical Hodgkin lymphoma. TCRdb's table, derived via immunoSEQ multiplex PCR, lists solely in-frame clones and lacks some. The sample yields approximately 21,000 clones, over 60% seen once.

The chain has TRBV6-5 and TRBJ1-6; D unclear. The sequence came from a human donor with classical Hodgkin lymphoma. The sequences come from peripheral blood mononuclear cells (PBMCs), collected before the fourth cycle of nivolumab. In DNA, the CDR3 is TGTGCCAGCAGTTACTCATCCGGGGTGAATTCACCCCTCCACTTT. Its protein is CASSYSSGVNSPLHF.